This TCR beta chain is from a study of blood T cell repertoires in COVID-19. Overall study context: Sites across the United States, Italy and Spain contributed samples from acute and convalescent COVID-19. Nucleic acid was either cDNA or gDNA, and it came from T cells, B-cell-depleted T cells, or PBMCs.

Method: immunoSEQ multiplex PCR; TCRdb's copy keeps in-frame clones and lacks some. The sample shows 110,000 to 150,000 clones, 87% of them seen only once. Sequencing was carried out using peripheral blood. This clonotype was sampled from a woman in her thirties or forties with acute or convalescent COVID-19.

DNA of the CDR3: TGTGCCAGCAGCTTAACCCCGGGACTTCCGCACTACGAGCAGTACTTC. It codes for CASSLTPGLPHYEQYF. The rearrangement uses TRBV7-3 and TRBJ2-7; possible D gene TRBD2, 6 bases. V was shortened by 0 bases and J by 3 bases, with 15 bases between the two germline ends. The CDR3 runs 16 residues. Germline CDR1 reads SGHTA; CDR2 reads FQGTGA.